This T cell receptor beta chain emerged from a study of human T cells and chemical hapten exposure. General study points: TCRs exceeding 1 in 1000 frequency stayed unchanged with DPC sensitization.

The library attached unique molecular identifiers to individual cDNA molecules. TCRdb reanalysed the RACE reads using MiXCR and keeps one entry per CDR3 protein. This table holds 45,000 or so distinct CDR3 sequences, nearly 4.5% found once. Described time point: healthy volunteer bleed at 2 weeks. Unfractionated whole blood was the source of the extracted total RNA. The table lists this clonotype with many counts. What it binds is unknown. CDR3 length: 14 residues. The V end was cut by 6 bases, the J end by 4 bases, with 16 bases between. The chain links TRBV12-3 or TRBV12-4 to TRBJ2-7, with D possibly being TRBD1 (5 bases). Sequencing was performed on whole blood. The receptor's source is a human donor in good health. Some clones in this sample may be carry-over from other donors' samples. This CDR3 is CASRYLQGGYEQYF. The CDR3, as DNA: TGTGCCAGCAGATACCTTCAGGGCGGATACGAGCAGTACTTC.